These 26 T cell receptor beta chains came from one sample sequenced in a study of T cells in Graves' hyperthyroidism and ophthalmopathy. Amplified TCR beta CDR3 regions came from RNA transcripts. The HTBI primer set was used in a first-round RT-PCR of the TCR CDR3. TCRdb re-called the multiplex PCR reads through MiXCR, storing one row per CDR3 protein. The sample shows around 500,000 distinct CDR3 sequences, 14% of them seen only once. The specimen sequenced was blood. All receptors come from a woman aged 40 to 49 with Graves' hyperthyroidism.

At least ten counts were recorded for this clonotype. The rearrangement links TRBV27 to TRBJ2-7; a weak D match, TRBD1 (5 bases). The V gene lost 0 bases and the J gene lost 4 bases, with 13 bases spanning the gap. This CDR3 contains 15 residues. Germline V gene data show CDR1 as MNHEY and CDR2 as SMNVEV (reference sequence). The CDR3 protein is CASSLSSTGVYEQYF. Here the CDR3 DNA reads TGTGCCAGCAGTTTATCGAGTACAGGAGTATACGAGCAGTACTTC.

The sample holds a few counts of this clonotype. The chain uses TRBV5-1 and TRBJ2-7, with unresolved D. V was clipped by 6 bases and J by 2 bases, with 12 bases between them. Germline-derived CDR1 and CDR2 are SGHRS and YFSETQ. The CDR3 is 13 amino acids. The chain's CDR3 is CASTPTSTYEQYF. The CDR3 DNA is TGCGCCAGCACTCCAACAAGTACCTACGAGCAGTACTTC.

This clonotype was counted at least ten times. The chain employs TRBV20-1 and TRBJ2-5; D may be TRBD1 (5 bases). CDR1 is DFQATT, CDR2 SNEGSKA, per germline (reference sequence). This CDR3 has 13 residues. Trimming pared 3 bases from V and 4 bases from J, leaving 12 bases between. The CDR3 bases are TGCAGTGCTAGGGCCCTGGGGCGAGAGACCCAGTACTTC. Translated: CSARALGRETQYF.

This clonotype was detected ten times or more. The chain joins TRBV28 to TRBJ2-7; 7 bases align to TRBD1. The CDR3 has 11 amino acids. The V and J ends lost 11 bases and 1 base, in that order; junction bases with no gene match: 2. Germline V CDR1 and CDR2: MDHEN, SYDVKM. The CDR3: CAVGQSYEQYF. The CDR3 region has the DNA TGTGCCGTGGGACAGTCCTACGAGCAGTACTTC.

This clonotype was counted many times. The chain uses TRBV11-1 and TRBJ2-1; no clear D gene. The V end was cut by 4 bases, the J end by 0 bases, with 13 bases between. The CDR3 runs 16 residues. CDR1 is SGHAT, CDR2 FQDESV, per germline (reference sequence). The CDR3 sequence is CASSSGLGSSYNEQFF. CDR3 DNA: TGTGCCAGCAGCTCCGGTTTGGGAAGCTCCTACAATGAGCAGTTCTTC.

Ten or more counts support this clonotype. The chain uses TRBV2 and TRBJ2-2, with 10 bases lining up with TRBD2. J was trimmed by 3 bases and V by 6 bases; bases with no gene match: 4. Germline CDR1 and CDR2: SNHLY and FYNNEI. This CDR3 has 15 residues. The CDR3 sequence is CASRIGTSDTGELFF. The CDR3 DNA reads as TGTGCCAGCAGAATTGGGACTAGCGACACCGGGGAGCTGTTTTTT.

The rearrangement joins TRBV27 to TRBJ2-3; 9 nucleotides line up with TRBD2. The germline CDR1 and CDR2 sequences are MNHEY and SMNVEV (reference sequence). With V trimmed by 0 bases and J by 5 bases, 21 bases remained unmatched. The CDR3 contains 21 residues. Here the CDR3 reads CASSLSMGLAGHLSGEDTQYF. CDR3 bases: TGTGCCAGCAGTTTATCGATGGGGCTAGCGGGACATTTATCAGGGGAAGATACGCAGTATTTT.

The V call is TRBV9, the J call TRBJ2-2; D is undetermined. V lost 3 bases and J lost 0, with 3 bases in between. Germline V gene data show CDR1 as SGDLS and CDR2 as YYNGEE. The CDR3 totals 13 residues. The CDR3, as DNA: TGTGCCAGCAGCGCCTCGAACACCGGGGAGCTGTTTTTT. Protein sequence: CASSASNTGELFF.

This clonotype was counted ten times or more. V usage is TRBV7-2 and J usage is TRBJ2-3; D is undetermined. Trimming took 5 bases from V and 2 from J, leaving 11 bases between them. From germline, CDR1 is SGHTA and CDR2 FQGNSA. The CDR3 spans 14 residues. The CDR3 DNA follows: TGTGCCAGCAGCCTACTTGCGGTCACAGATACGCAGTATTTT. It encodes CASSLLAVTDTQYF.

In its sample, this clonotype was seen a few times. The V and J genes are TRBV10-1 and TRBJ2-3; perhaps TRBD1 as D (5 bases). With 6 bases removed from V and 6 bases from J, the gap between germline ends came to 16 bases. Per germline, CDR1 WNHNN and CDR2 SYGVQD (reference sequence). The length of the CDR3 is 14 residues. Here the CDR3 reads CASSSDIITDTQYF. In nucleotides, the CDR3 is TGCGCCAGCAGCTCGGACATCATCACCGATACGCAGTATTTT.

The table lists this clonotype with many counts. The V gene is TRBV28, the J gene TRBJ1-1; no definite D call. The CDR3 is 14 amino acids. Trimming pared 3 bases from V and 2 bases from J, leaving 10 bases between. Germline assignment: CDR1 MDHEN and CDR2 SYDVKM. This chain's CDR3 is CASSLFPINTEAFF. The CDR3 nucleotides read TGTGCCAGCAGTTTGTTCCCGATAAACACTGAAGCTTTCTTT.

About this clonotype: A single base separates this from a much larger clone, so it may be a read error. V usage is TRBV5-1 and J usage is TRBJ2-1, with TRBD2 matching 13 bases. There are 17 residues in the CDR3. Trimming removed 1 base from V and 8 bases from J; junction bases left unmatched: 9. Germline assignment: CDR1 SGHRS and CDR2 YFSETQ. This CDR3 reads CASSLLRTSGSIDEQFF. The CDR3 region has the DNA TGCGCCAGCAGCTTGCTACGGACTAGCGGGAGTATCGATGAGCAGTTCTTC.

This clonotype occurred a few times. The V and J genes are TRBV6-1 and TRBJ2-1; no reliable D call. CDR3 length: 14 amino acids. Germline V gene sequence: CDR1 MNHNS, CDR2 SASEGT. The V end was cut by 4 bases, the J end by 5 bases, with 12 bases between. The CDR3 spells CASSGGMVNNEQFF. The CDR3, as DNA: TGTGCCAGCAGTGGTGGGATGGTTAACAATGAGCAGTTCTTC.

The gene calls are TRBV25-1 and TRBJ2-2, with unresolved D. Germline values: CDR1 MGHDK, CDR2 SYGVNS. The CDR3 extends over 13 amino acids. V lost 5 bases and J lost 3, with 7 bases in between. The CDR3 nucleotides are TGTGCCAGCAGTCGCAGCGACACCGGGGAGCTGTTTTTT. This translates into CASSRSDTGELFF.

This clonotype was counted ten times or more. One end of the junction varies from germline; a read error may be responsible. The CDR3 DNA reads TGTGCCAGCAGCCTAGCGGGAGCCCCCTACGAGCAGTACTTC. It translates to CASSLAGAPYEQYF. The chain combines TRBV7-9 with TRBJ2-7; 10 positions agree with TRBD2. Germline V CDR1 and CDR2: SEHNR, FQNEAQ (reference sequence). This CDR3 has 14 amino acids.

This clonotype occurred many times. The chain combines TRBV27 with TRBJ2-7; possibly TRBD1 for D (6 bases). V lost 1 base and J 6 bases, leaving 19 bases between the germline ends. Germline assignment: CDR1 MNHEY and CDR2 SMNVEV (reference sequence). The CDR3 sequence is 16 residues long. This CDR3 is CASSLFESGVGGEQYF. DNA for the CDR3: TGTGCCAGCAGTTTATTTGAATCTGGGGTAGGGGGCGAGCAGTACTTC.

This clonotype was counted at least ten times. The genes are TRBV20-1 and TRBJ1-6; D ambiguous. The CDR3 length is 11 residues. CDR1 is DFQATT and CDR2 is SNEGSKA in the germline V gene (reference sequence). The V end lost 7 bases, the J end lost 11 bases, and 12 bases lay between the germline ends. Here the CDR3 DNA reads TGCAGTGGGCAGGCTGACCCACCCCTCCACTTT. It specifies CSGQADPPLHF.

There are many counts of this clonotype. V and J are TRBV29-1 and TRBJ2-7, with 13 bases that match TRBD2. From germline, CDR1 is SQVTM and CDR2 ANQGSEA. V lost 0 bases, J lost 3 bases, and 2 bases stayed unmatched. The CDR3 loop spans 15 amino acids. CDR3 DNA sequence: TGCAGCGTTGAAGATAGGACTAGCGGGAGCTACGAGCAGTACTTC. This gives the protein CSVEDRTSGSYEQYF.

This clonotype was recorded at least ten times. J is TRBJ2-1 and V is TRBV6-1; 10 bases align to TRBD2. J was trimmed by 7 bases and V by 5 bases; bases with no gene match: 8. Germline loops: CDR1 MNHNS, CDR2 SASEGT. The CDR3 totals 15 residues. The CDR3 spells CASSYYTSGINEQFF. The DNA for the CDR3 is TGTGCCAGCAGTTATTACACTAGCGGGATTAATGAGCAGTTCTTC.

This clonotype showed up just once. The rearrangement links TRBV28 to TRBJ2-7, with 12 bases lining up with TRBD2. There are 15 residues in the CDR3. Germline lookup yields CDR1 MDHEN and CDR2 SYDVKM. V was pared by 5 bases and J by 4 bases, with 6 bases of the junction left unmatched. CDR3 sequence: CASSPKGLAGYEQYF. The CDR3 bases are TGTGCCAGCAGTCCCAAAGGACTAGCGGGATACGAGCAGTACTTC.

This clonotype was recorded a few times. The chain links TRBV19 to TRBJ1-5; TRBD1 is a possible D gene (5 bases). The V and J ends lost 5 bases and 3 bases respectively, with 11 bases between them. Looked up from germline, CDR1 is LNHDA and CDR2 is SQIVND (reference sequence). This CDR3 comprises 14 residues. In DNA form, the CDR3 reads TGTGCCAGTAGTTTAGTAGGGGACAATCAGCCCCAGCATTTT. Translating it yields CASSLVGDNQPQHF. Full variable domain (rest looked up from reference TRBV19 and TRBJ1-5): DGGITQSPKYLFRKEGQNVTLSCEQNLNHDAMYWYRQDPGQGLRLIYYSQIVNDFQKGDIAEGYSVSREKKESFPLTVTSAQKNPTAFYLCASSLVGDNQPQHFGDGTRLSIL.

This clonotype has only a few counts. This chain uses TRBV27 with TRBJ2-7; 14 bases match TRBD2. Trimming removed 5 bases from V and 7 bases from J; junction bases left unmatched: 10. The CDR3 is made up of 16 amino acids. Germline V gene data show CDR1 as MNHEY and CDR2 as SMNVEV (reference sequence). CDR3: CASSGVGGLAGAEQYF. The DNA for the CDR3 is TGTGCCAGCAGTGGTGTCGGGGGACTAGCGGGAGCAGAGCAGTACTTC.

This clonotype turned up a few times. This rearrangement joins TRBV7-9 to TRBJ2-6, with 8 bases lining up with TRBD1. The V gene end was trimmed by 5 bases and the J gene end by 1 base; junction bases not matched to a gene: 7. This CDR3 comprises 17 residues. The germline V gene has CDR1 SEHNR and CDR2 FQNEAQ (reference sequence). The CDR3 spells CASSVRRGRSGANVLTF. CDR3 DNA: TGTGCCAGCAGCGTCCGCAGGGGGCGTTCTGGGGCCAACGTCCTGACTTTC.

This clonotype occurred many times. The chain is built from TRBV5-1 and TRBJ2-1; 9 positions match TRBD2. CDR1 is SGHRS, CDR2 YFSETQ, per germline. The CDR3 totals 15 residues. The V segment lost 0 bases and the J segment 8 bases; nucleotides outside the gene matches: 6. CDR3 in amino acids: CASSLAAGGNDEQFF. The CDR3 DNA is TGCGCCAGCAGCTTGGCAGCGGGAGGTAACGATGAGCAGTTCTTC.

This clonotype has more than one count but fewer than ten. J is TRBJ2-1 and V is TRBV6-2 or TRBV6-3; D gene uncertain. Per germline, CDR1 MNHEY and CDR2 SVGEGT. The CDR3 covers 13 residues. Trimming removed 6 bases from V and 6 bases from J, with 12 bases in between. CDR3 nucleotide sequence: TGTGCCAGCAGCCCAGACGTGGGCAATGAGCAGTTCTTC. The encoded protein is CASSPDVGNEQFF.

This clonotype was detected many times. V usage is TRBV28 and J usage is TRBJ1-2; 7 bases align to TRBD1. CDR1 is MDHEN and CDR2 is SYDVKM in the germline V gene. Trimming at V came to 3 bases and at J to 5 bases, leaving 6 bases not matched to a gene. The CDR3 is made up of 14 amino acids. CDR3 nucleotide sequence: TGTGCCAGCAGTTTCTCCCGGGACAGATATGGCTACACCTTC. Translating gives CASSFSRDRYGYTF.